The 4 T cell receptor beta chains below were found in one sample sequenced in a study of shared clonotypes between healthy human individuals. Clones were read by immunoSEQ multiplex PCR, and TCRdb kept only the in-frame ones, dropping some. The sample lists over 850,000 clones; roughly 74% were seen once. Specimen: memory CD4+ T cells from PBMCs. Subset noted: CD45RA-negative fraction. Source of these receptors: a man between 18 and 29 years old in good health. Some clones in this sample may be carry-over from other donors' samples.

This clone was detected a few times. The rearrangement joins TRBV7-2 to TRBJ2-7; 11 bases fit TRBD2. The germline gives CDR1 SGHTA, CDR2 FQGNSA. The CDR3 sequence is 16 residues long. Trimming at V came to 5 bases and at J to 1 base, leaving 7 bases not matched to a gene. CDR3 residues: CASSDLAGGPSYEQYF. The CDR3 nucleotides read TGTGCCAGCAGCGACTTAGCGGGAGGGCCGTCCTACGAGCAGTACTTC.

The rearrangement links TRBV6-1 to TRBJ1-1; tentatively, D is TRBD1 (5 bases). The V end lost 6 bases, the J end lost 1 base, and 12 bases lay between the germline ends. In germline, CDR1 is MNHNS, CDR2 SASEGT. The CDR3 contains 14 residues. The CDR3 sequence is CASRSLQENTEAFF. In nucleotides, the CDR3 is TGTGCCAGCAGATCCTTACAGGAGAACACTGAAGCTTTCTTT.

The chain joins TRBV7-3 to TRBJ2-2; 13 bases align to TRBD2. V lost 6 bases and J lost 8; bases outside the gene matches: 9. CDR1 and CDR2 (germline): SGHTA, FQGTGA. CDR3 size: 16 residues. DNA of the CDR3: TGTGCCAGCAGTCCCGGGACTAGCGGGACCCGAGGGGAGCTGTTTTTT. Translation gives CASSPGTSGTRGELFF.

As concerns this clone: Other nucleotide sequences from this sample produce the same CDR3. V gene TRBV28 combines with J gene TRBJ2-3; no clear D. CDR1 is MDHEN and CDR2 is SYDVKM in the germline V gene. There are 13 residues in the CDR3. Trimming removed 6 bases from V and 3 bases from J, with 10 bases in between. CDR3 region: CASSPRPTDTQYF. The DNA for the CDR3 is TGTGCCAGCAGCCCACGACCTACAGATACGCAGTATTTT. Full variable domain (remainder filled in from reference TRBV28 and TRBJ2-3): DVKVTQSSRYLVKRTGEKVFLECVQDMDHENMFWYRQDPGLGLRLIYFSYDVKMKEKGDIPEGYSVSREKKERFSLILESASTNQTSMYLCASSPRPTDTQYFGPGTRLTVL.